The clone carrying this T cell receptor beta chain has more than one count but fewer than ten. Its antigen remains unidentified. The source of the sample is a study of OX40 agonist ivuxolimab in advanced cancers. Across the whole study: The treatment was a fully human IgG2 OX40 agonist, ivuxolimab.

Sequencing was performed with immunoSEQ multiplex PCR; in TCRdb, only in-frame clones are kept and a portion is missing. The table lists 60,000 to 70,000 clones, approximately 86% of them singletons, with roughly 0.5% in the top ten. Study-level findings and limits: The investigators did not determine what antigen specificity the expanded peripheral T cells had. Some nonresponders additionally presented with little normalized T-cell clonal expansion. In general, CD8+ T cells held more expanded clones than CD4+ did, on average.

Germline trimming cut 7 bases from V and 5 bases from J; bases unmatched to any gene: 8. In germline, CDR1 is SEHNR, CDR2 FQNEAQ (reference sequence). The CDR3 runs to 15 residues. V gene TRBV7-9 combines with J gene TRBJ1-4, with 9 positions matching TRBD1. Sequenced here: CD4+ or CD8+ T cells sorted from blood, sampled in a trial of the OX40 agonist ivuxolimab. The TCR was taken from an adult with an advanced solid tumor such as melanoma, head and neck, liver or kidney cancer. The CDR3: CASNSMGQGNEKLFF. The CDR3 bases are TGTGCCAGCAACTCAATGGGACAGGGAAATGAAAAACTGTTTTTT.